This TCR beta chain was retrieved from a study of graft-versus-host responses after intestinal transplantation. The protocol was immunoSEQ multiplex PCR, while the TCRdb copy is restricted to in-frame clones and leaves out a portion. The table has about 85,000 clones, roughly 80% seen once. A remark on this clone: Its antigen is unknown.

The CDR3 has 17 amino acids. CDR1 is GTSNPN and CDR2 is SVGIG in the germline V gene (reference sequence). Trimming pared 0 bases from V and 5 bases from J, leaving 20 bases between. The sample was unstimulated CD4+ T cells sorted from spleen or lymph node cells, taken before intestinal transplant. J is TRBJ2-1 and V is TRBV30; D is unclear. The sequence derives from a human donor who received an intestinal transplant. The CDR3 DNA reads as TGTGCCTGGAGTGTACGATTTTGGGCCAGGCGAGACAATGAGCAGTTCTTC. Residues: CAWSVRFWARRDNEQFF.